The clone carrying this TCR beta chain was detected ten times or more. Trimming shortened V by 8 bases and J by 7 bases, and 12 bases separated the two germline ends. Germline V CDR1 and CDR2: SNHLY, FYNNEI. CDR3 length: 11 amino acids. The data were taken from a study of T-cell reconstitution after alpha-beta-depleted transplantation in children. Researchers prepared the TCRbeta library using unique molecular identifiers, the study reports. MiXCR, applied by TCRdb to the PCR reads, yields one record per CDR3 protein. The sample contains 200,000 to 250,000 distinct CDR3 sequences, 8% to 10% of which appear only once.

The sample consisted of PBMCs from the stem cell graft donor, taken from the stem cell graft. The TCR comes from a human donor who donated a stem cell graft to a child with acute lymphoblastic leukemia. The genes are TRBV2 and TRBJ2-7; the D gene is possibly TRBD1 (6 bases). The CDR3 reads CASGLDREQYF. In DNA, the CDR3 is TGTGCCAGCGGGTTAGACAGGGAGCAGTACTTC.